Following are 21 T cell receptor beta chains from one sample sequenced in a study of OX40 agonist ivuxolimab in advanced cancers. TCRdb's copy holds only in-frame clones and misses some; the assay was immunoSEQ multiplex PCR. The repertoire has 48,000 or so clones, 85% to 95% of them found once; the top ten carry less than 15%. The input for sequencing was CD4+ or CD8+ T cells sorted from blood, taken in a trial of the OX40 agonist ivuxolimab. The receptors originated from an adult with an advanced solid tumor such as melanoma, head and neck, liver or kidney cancer.

V gene TRBV2 combines with J gene TRBJ2-5; D is undetermined. From germline, CDR1 is SNHLY and CDR2 FYNNEI. V was trimmed by 6 bases and J by 5 bases, leaving 16 bases between them. The CDR3 sequence is 14 residues long. The CDR3 sequence is CASSRKMLSETQYF. In DNA form, the CDR3 reads TGTGCCAGCAGCCGAAAGATGCTATCGGAGACCCAGTACTTC.

This chain joins TRBV9 and TRBJ2-7; 8 bases match TRBD2. Germline V gives CDR1 SGDLS, CDR2 YYNGEE. Trimming at V came to 5 bases and at J to 3 bases, leaving 7 bases not matched to a gene. This CDR3 comprises 14 residues. This chain's CDR3 is CASSPSGSVYEQYF. The CDR3 coding sequence is TGTGCCAGCAGTCCCAGCGGGAGTGTCTACGAGCAGTACTTC.

J is TRBJ2-7 and V is TRBV4-3; 7 bases map to TRBD2. V lost 1 base to trimming and J lost 2 bases; unmatched junction nucleotides: 5. Germline CDR1 LGHNA, CDR2 YSLEER. The CDR3 consists of 15 residues. The CDR3 here is CASSQGEGRPYEQYF. CDR3 DNA: TGCGCCAGCAGCCAAGGGGAGGGACGGCCCTACGAGCAGTACTTC.

This clone showed up just once. V usage is TRBV28 and J usage is TRBJ2-7, with D uncertain. The CDR3 covers 12 residues. Trimming removed 4 bases from V and 6 bases from J, with 10 bases in between. CDR1 and CDR2 from the germline V gene are MDHEN and SYDVKM. The DNA of the CDR3 is TGTGCCAGCAGTTCAATAATCGGCGAGCAGTACTTC. Translated: CASSSIIGEQYF.

The V gene is TRBV5-1, the J gene TRBJ1-1, with D maybe TRBD1 (6 bases). Germline CDR1 reads SGHRS; CDR2 reads YFSETQ. This CDR3 is 14 amino acids long. V was pared by 3 bases and J by 2 bases, with 11 bases between. CDR3 DNA sequence: TGCGCCAGCAGCTCCTCGGGGGGCAACACTGAAGCTTTCTTT. This codes for CASSSSGGNTEAFF.

The J gene is TRBJ2-7, the V gene TRBV28, with TRBD2 matching over 13 bases. Germline V gene data show CDR1 as MDHEN and CDR2 as SYDVKM. V lost 5 bases to trimming and J lost 1 base; unmatched junction nucleotides: 5. The CDR3 sequence is 16 residues long. The CDR3 here is CASSPTGLAGSYEQYF. The CDR3 bases are TGTGCCAGCAGTCCTACGGGACTAGCGGGGTCCTACGAGCAGTACTTC.

The chain employs TRBV6-6 and TRBJ1-1, with D hard to call. Germline V gene lookup returns CDR1 MNHNY and CDR2 SVGAGI (reference sequence). Trimming left V 6 bases short and J 8 bases short, with 13 bases between. The CDR3 runs 12 residues. The CDR3 sequence is CASSLVPPEAFF. The CDR3 coding sequence is TGTGCCAGCAGCCTAGTACCGCCAGAAGCTTTCTTT.

The gene calls are TRBV4-3 and TRBJ2-2, with D unclear. The germline V gene encodes CDR1 LGHNA and CDR2 YSLEER. This CDR3 contains 13 residues. Trimming took 2 bases from V and 4 from J, leaving 5 bases between them. The CDR3 sequence is CASSQMSTGELFF. CDR3 in DNA: TGCGCCAGCAGCCAAATGAGCACCGGGGAGCTGTTTTTT.

The DNA for the CDR3 is TGTGCCAGCAGCTTAGTGTTCGGAGGGGAGACCCAGTACTTC. This gives the protein CASSLVFGGETQYF. V is TRBV7-9 and J is TRBJ2-5; weak D call: TRBD2 (6 bases). This CDR3 is built from 14 residues. V was clipped by 1 base and J by 5 bases, with 11 bases between them. Germline V gene sequence: CDR1 SEHNR, CDR2 FQNEAQ (reference sequence).

CDR3 nucleotides: TGTGCCAGCAGCTTAGGAAATAGCGGGAGGGCCATGTGGGAGCAGTACTTC. Amino acids: CASSLGNSGRAMWEQYF. The rearrangement links TRBV7-9 to TRBJ2-7, with 11 bases lining up with TRBD2. The germline V gene has CDR1 SEHNR and CDR2 FQNEAQ (reference sequence). J lost 7 bases, V lost 1 base, and 12 bases had no gene match. The CDR3 is made up of 17 amino acids.

The rearrangement uses TRBV10-2 and TRBJ2-5, with D possibly TRBD1 on 6 matching bases. The CDR3 is made up of 12 amino acids. With 8 bases removed from V and 4 bases from J, the gap between germline ends came to 11 bases. Looked up from germline, CDR1 is WSHSY and CDR2 is SAAADI. The CDR3 region has the DNA TGCGCCAGCGGCAACAGGGTAGAGACCCAGTACTTC. Encoded protein: CASGNRVETQYF.

V gene TRBV2 combines with J gene TRBJ1-4; D gene uncertain. The CDR3 consists of 17 residues. Between the trimmed V and J ends, which lost 6 bases and 3 bases, there was a span of 20 bases. Germline V gives CDR1 SNHLY, CDR2 FYNNEI. The CDR3, as DNA: TGTGCCAGCAGACCCGCTGGAGGGTTCTCGGCTAATGAAAAACTGTTTTTT. Its translation: CASRPAGGFSANEKLFF.

CDR3 in DNA: TGTGCCAGCTCACCCGAGACAGGGAGGAACACTGAAGCTTTCTTT. Its protein product is CASSPETGRNTEAFF. The chain links TRBV18 to TRBJ1-1, with 7 nucleotides matching TRBD1. The V gene end was trimmed by 3 bases and the J gene end by 1 base; junction bases not matched to a gene: 5. Germline V lookup: CDR1 KGHSH, CDR2 LQKENI. The CDR3 runs to 15 residues.

This rearrangement joins TRBV29-1 to TRBJ2-7; weak D call: TRBD2 (5 bases). CDR3 size: 12 residues. Germline loops: CDR1 SQVTM, CDR2 ANQGSEA. Trimming cost V 4 bases and J 2 bases, with 9 bases left between them. The CDR3 protein is CSVVSGTYEQYF. In DNA, the CDR3 is TGCAGCGTTGTATCGGGGACCTACGAGCAGTACTTC.

This chain links TRBV4-3 with TRBJ2-1, with a possible D match to TRBD2 (6 bases). Germline lookup yields CDR1 LGHNA and CDR2 YSLEER. Deletions cut 0 bases from V and 4 bases from J, with 10 bases between. The CDR3 consists of 15 residues. The CDR3 DNA is TGCGCCAGCAGCCAAGATGCGGGGCTATACAATGAGCAGTTCTTC. This codes for CASSQDAGLYNEQFF.

This chain connects TRBV9 to TRBJ2-3, with D hard to call. V shed 4 bases and J shed 0 bases, with 12 bases lying between them. The CDR3 length is 15 residues. CDR1 SGDLS and CDR2 YYNGEE come from the germline V gene. DNA of the CDR3: TGTGCCAGCAGCCCGAGAATATCTAGCACAGATACGCAGTATTTT. It is translated as CASSPRISSTDTQYF. Supplemented by reference TRBV9 and TRBJ2-3, the full variable domain reads DSGVTQTPKHLITATGQRVTLRCSPRSGDLSVYWYQQSLDQGLQFLIQYYNGEERAKGNILERFSAQQFPDLHSELNLSSLELGDSALYFCASSPRISSTDTQYFGPGTRLTVL.

The chain carries TRBV4-3 and TRBJ2-5; D may be TRBD2 (6 bases). Judging by the DNA end, TRBJ2-7 fits better; the J call may be wrong. The CDR3 extends over 15 amino acids. Germline CDR1 is LGHNA and CDR2 is YSLEER. CDR3 nucleotide sequence: TGCGCCAGCAGCCAAGATCGGGGGAGCTCCTACGAGCAGTACTTC. This codes for CASSQDRGSSYEQYF.

V and J are TRBV19 and TRBJ2-7; 10 bases map to TRBD2. Trimming at V came to 6 bases and at J to 0 bases, leaving 5 bases not matched to a gene. The V gene's germline CDR1 is LNHDA and CDR2 SQIVND (reference sequence). The CDR3 contains 15 residues. The CDR3 nucleotides read TGTGCCAGTAGCCTCAGCGGGAGGGCCTCCTACGAGCAGTACTTC. It yields the protein CASSLSGRASYEQYF.

This chain joins TRBV19 and TRBJ2-1; D gene uncertain. The germline V gene has CDR1 LNHDA and CDR2 SQIVND (reference sequence). There are 16 residues in the CDR3. Trimming cost V 1 base and J 5 bases, with 15 bases left between them. The DNA of the CDR3 is TGTGCCAGTAGTATAGTCCCGGTTCTGGCAAACAATGAGCAGTTCTTC. Its translation: CASSIVPVLANNEQFF.

The J gene is TRBJ2-7, the V gene TRBV6-5, with TRBD2 identical over 11 bases. V lost 3 bases and J lost 6; bases outside the gene matches: 7. This CDR3 has 15 amino acids. Germline lookup yields CDR1 MNHEY and CDR2 SVGAGI. CDR3 protein: CASSYSGLADSEQYF. Here the CDR3 DNA reads TGTGCCAGCAGTTATTCGGGACTAGCGGACAGCGAGCAGTACTTC.

CDR3: CASSVYGTEYNEQFF. In DNA, the CDR3 is TGTGCCAGCAGCGTTTACGGGACAGAGTACAATGAGCAGTTCTTC. This chain uses TRBV9 with TRBJ2-1; TRBD1 aligns across 7 bases. The V segment lost 2 bases and the J segment 4 bases; nucleotides outside the gene matches: 6. The CDR3 contains 15 residues. The germline CDR1 and CDR2 sequences are SGDLS and YYNGEE.